This is a list of T cell receptor beta chains from one sample in a study of shared clonotypes between healthy human individuals. Measured with immunoSEQ multiplex PCR; TCRdb has only the in-frame clones, and not every one. Found here are about 960,000 clones, more than 75% of them singletons; the top ten hold around 1.4%. Material: memory CD4+ T cells sorted from blood. The receptor set was obtained from a man aged 18 to 29 in good health. CDR3s leave out the opening cysteine and the closing phenylalanine or tryptophan. D genes are given only for firm matches.

D: TRBD1
J: TRBJ1-2
V: TRBV5-4
CDR3: ASTLQGAVNYGYT

D: .
J: TRBJ2-1
V: TRBV5-1
CDR3: ASSLAVRGFGDNEQF

D: .
J: TRBJ1-2
V: TRBV10-3
CDR3: AISLLGAGSGYT

D: TRBD2
J: TRBJ2-7
V: TRBV23-1
CDR3: ASILSGGNYEQY

D: .
J: TRBJ2-5
V: TRBV10-3
CDR3: AISESLETQY

D: TRBD2
J: TRBJ2-7
V: TRBV18
CDR3: ASSPSLAGGRYEQY

D: .
J: TRBJ1-2
V: TRBV7-7
CDR3: ASSFFNGQGKYGYT

D: TRBD1
J: TRBJ2-7
V: TRBV6-1
CDR3: ASSERLGTAYEQY

D: .
J: TRBJ1-1
V: TRBV7-8
CDR3: ASSSNGGARPNTEAF

D: TRBD2
J: TRBJ2-1
V: TRBV5-1
CDR3: ASSIAGTSNIDEQF

D: .
J: TRBJ2-5
V: TRBV11-2
CDR3: ASSLGWETQY

D: .
J: TRBJ1-3
V: TRBV15
CDR3: ATSREAVIGNTIY

D: TRBD2
J: TRBJ2-1
V: TRBV5-1
CDR3: ASSSGLAGGNEQF

D: .
J: TRBJ1-1
V: TRBV5-1
CDR3: ASSAMGTEAF

D: .
J: TRBJ2-5
V: TRBV25-1
CDR3: ASSESGAIQETQY

D: .
J: TRBJ1-3
V: TRBV7-9
CDR3: ASSFLQGSGNTIY

D: TRBD2
J: TRBJ2-1
V: TRBV28
CDR3: ASGGSSYNEQF

D: TRBD1
J: TRBJ2-3
V: TRBV6-5
CDR3: ASSYDRGPDTQY

D: TRBD1
J: TRBJ2-7
V: TRBV6-5
CDR3: ASSGTGDEQY

D: .
J: TRBJ2-5
V: TRBV19
CDR3: ASASGRSIWETQY

D: .
J: TRBJ2-2
V: TRBV6-1
CDR3: ASSEALSFTGELF

D: TRBD2
J: TRBJ2-3
V: TRBV11-2
CDR3: ASSSTPGLGGSTQY

D: .
J: TRBJ2-6
V: TRBV6-5
CDR3: ASRNTVSGANVLT

D: TRBD1
J: TRBJ1-2
V: TRBV30
CDR3: AWSVDDRGRNGYT

D: TRBD1
J: TRBJ1-2
V: TRBV5-8
CDR3: ASSLQGALYGYT

D: TRBD1
J: TRBJ2-5
V: TRBV7-3
CDR3: ASSADPQGRETQY

D: TRBD2
J: TRBJ2-3
V: TRBV6-4
CDR3: ARTFGTTPGDTQY

D: .
J: TRBJ1-3
V: TRBV7-9
CDR3: ASSLDGLSGNTIY

D: .
J: TRBJ2-6
V: TRBV21-1
CDR3: ASSKGGIGGEGRANVLT

D: TRBD1
J: TRBJ1-1
V: TRBV5-4
CDR3: ASSPGDRGPVATEAF

D: TRBD2
J: TRBJ2-2
V: TRBV4-3
CDR3: ASSQSTSGSTGELF

D: .
J: TRBJ1-4
V: TRBV28
CDR3: ASSLFGGNEKLF

D: .
J: TRBJ2-5
V: TRBV6-4
CDR3: ASGRAEGETQY

D: TRBD1
J: TRBJ1-2
V: TRBV19
CDR3: ASSTRTGNYGYT

D: TRBD1
J: TRBJ1-2
V: TRBV18
CDR3: ASSPQGAQSYGYT